These T cell receptor beta chains were read from a single sample in a study of T cell repertoires in cytomegalovirus infection. Their cognate antigens are unknown. TCRdb recomputed calls from the reads with MiXCR, one row per CDR3 protein. The table includes hundreds of thousands of distinct CDR3 sequences, about 39% detected once. This specimen consisted of cultured PBMCs, obtained from culture after CMV antigen stimulation. The receptors were gathered from a human donor in good health (CMV status not recorded). Some clones in this sample may be carry-over from other donors' samples. The CDR3 runs from the conserved cysteine through the conserved F or W. The order of the fields is clone size, J gene, V gene, D gene, CDR3 length, CDR3 DNA, CDR3 protein. D genes are given only for firm matches. Some rows have no size entry. The others give once, few or many, or a class for an expanded clone.

many TRBJ2-3 TRBV7-2 TRBD2 17 TGTGCCAGCAGCTTAGGTAGCCGAGCGGGGGGGCGAGATACGCAGTATTTT CASSLGSRAGGRDTQYF
few TRBJ2-7 TRBV7-2 TRBD2 15 TGTGCCAGCAGCTTCACGGGAGGCCCACCGGACGAGCAGTACTTC CASSFTGGPPDEQYF
. TRBJ2-6 TRBV5-1 . 18 TGCGCCAGCAGGCGGAGCGGAGGGGTAGCGGCTGGGGCCAACGTCCTGACTTTC CASRRSGGVAAGANVLTF
. TRBJ2-5 TRBV7-2 . 15 TGTGCCAGCAGTCCCGACCCGGGGGCCGGAGAGACCCAGTACTTC CASSPDPGAGETQYF
. TRBJ2-7 TRBV6-1 . 12 TGTGCCAGCAGGGACTTCAGCTACGAGCAGTACTTC CASRDFSYEQYF
few TRBJ2-1 TRBV7-2 . 15 TGTGCCAGCAGCTTAGACGCGGTGGGGTACAATGAGCAGTTCTTC CASSLDAVGYNEQFF
. TRBJ1-4 TRBV6-5 TRBD1 14 TGTGCCAGCACCTCCGGGACAGGGTACGGAAAACTGTTTTTT CASTSGTGYGKLFF
. TRBJ1-1 TRBV12-3/TRBV12-4 . 15 TGTGCCAGCAGTCGCACAGGAGAAAGGGACACTGAAGCTTTCTTT CASSRTGERDTEAFF
few TRBJ1-1 TRBV12-5 TRBD1 14 TGTGCTAGTGGCCGAGACAGGGGGCTTCTTGAAGCTTTCTTT CASGRDRGLLEAFF
few TRBJ2-1 TRBV4-1 . 15 TGCGCCAGCAGCTCTAGCGCCCCCTCCTACAATGAGCAGTTCTTC CASSSSAPSYNEQFF
. TRBJ1-5 TRBV19 . 15 TGTGCCAGTAGTATGGACAGCCCCAGCAATCAGCCCCAGCATTTT CASSMDSPSNQPQHF
. TRBJ2-3 TRBV6-5 TRBD1 16 TGTGCCAGCAGTTACGGCGCGGGACAGGGCCTAAATACGCAGTATTTT CASSYGAGQGLNTQYF
many TRBJ2-4 TRBV7-9 . 14 TGTGCCAGCAGCTTCGGCTGGGAGGAAAACATTCAGTACTTC CASSFGWEENIQYF
. TRBJ2-7 TRBV6-2/TRBV6-3 TRBD2 16 TGTGCCAGCAGTTCTGCCGGGACTAGCGGGAGGTACGAGCAGTACTTC CASSSAGTSGRYEQYF
. TRBJ1-1 TRBV7-2 . 15 TGTGCCAGCAGCTTATCGGGGCAGATGAACACTGAAGCTTTCTTT CASSLSGQMNTEAFF
. TRBJ1-2 TRBV20-1 . 14 TGCAGTGCTAGAGTCCCAGCGGAGGAGGCGGGCTACACCTTC CSARVPAEEAGYTF
. TRBJ1-1 TRBV14 . 13 TGTGCCAGCAGCCAAGTCGGGTTCACTGAAGCTTTCTTT CASSQVGFTEAFF
. TRBJ2-7 TRBV6-1 TRBD1 14 TGTGCCAGTGGTTCGGGACAGGGTAAGGACGAGCAGTACTTC CASGSGQGKDEQYF
. TRBJ2-7 TRBV5-1 . 13 TGCGCCAGCAGCCCGAAGGGGACCTACGAGCAGTACTTC CASSPKGTYEQYF
. TRBJ2-5 TRBV19 . 13 TGTGCCACAAGAGGGTCCTATCAAGAGACCCAGTACTTC CATRGSYQETQYF
. TRBJ2-7 TRBV20-1 . 12 TGCAGTGCTAGGGTAGTGGAGTACGAGCAGTACTTC CSARVVEYEQYF
few TRBJ2-1 TRBV4-3 . 17 TGCGCCAGCAGCCAAGGGGTTGGAAGGTGGCTAACCAATGAGCAGTTCTTC CASSQGVGRWLTNEQFF
. TRBJ2-1 TRBV7-9 . 19 TGTGCCAGCAGCCCGGACTGGGCCAGAGTAGCGAGAGGGGGCAATGAGCAGTTCTTC CASSPDWARVARGGNEQFF
. TRBJ1-5 TRBV7-9 . 14 TGTGCCAGCAGCCCCTCGGACTTTTCTCAGCCCCAGCATTTT CASSPSDFSQPQHF
. TRBJ2-2 TRBV7-7 . 16 TGTGCCAGCAGCTTAAAGGAGGGAGCCTATGCCGGGGAGCTGTTTTTT CASSLKEGAYAGELFF
. TRBJ2-2 TRBV10-3 TRBD1 16 TGTGCCAGTGGACAGGGGATGGCGAGGAACACCGGGGAGCTGTTTTTT CASGQGMARNTGELFF
. TRBJ2-3 TRBV29-1 . 12 TGCAGCGTTGATCGACAGGTCGATGCGCAGTATTTT CSVDRQVDAQYF
. TRBJ2-7 TRBV2 . 14 TGTGCCAGCAGTGAGAGGGCAGGGGACCACGAGCAGTACTTC CASSERAGDHEQYF
few TRBJ2-1 TRBV5-1 . 13 TGCGCCAGCAGCTTGACGGGAGCTAATGAGCAGTTCTTC CASSLTGANEQFF
. TRBJ2-3 TRBV2 . 13 TGTGCCAGCATTGGCGGCGGTTCAGATACGCAGTATTTT CASIGGGSDTQYF
. TRBJ2-1 TRBV7-2 TRBD2 17 TGTGCCAGCAGCCAACTAGCGGGGGGGCCATATGGCAATGAGCAGTTCTTC CASSQLAGGPYGNEQFF
few TRBJ2-1 TRBV11-2 TRBD2 15 TGTGCCAGCAGCTTTAGACTAGCGGAGATCTCCAAGCAGTTCTTC CASSFRLAEISKQFF
. TRBJ2-6 TRBV12-3/TRBV12-4 . 17 TGTGCCAGCAGTAGCTGGGGGGCCGGCTCTGGGGCCAACGTCCTGACTTTC CASSSWGAGSGANVLTF
. TRBJ2-1 TRBV19 . 17 TGTGCCAGTAGTATAGCTCGTCGCGGAGGGGCCTACAATGAGCAGTTCTTC CASSIARRGGAYNEQFF
few TRBJ2-3 TRBV7-8 . 14 TGTGCCAGCAGCACAGGTCGAATGACAGATACGCAGTATTTT CASSTGRMTDTQYF
many TRBJ2-7 TRBV7-7 TRBD1 15 TGTGCCAGCAGCACCAGACAGGGGGCCCAATACGAGCAGTACTTC CASSTRQGAQYEQYF
. TRBJ2-1 TRBV4-3 TRBD2 19 TGCGCCAGCAGCCAAGATTTAGTAGCGGGGCCCCACTCCTACAATGAGCAGTTCTTC CASSQDLVAGPHSYNEQFF
few TRBJ2-7 TRBV28 . 16 TGTGCCAGCAGCCCGGTTTCAGTAGGGGGTCCCTACGAGCAGTACTTC CASSPVSVGGPYEQYF
. TRBJ1-4 TRBV5-4 TRBD1 15 TGTGCCAGCAGCTTAGCCGGGACAGGCTATGGAAAACTGTTTTTT CASSLAGTGYGKLFF
. TRBJ2-7 TRBV7-9 . 13 TGTGCCAGCATGGGCAGGGGCACCTACGAGCAGTACTTC CASMGRGTYEQYF
. TRBJ1-4 TRBV28 . 13 TGTGCCAGCAGGAGTACAGGGTTTGGAAAACTGTTTTTT CASRSTGFGKLFF
. TRBJ2-1 TRBV20-1 . 16 TGCAGTGCTCCCGTCACCCCCGCTAGCAAAGGAGGGGAGCAGTTCTTC CSAPVTPASKGGEQFF
. TRBJ2-3 TRBV7-2 TRBD2 14 TGTGCCACAACACAGCGGGGGGGCCAAGATACGCAGTATTTT CATTQRGGQDTQYF
few TRBJ2-3 TRBV10-3 . 15 TGTGCCATCAGGGCCGGGTCCTCTAGCACAGATACGCAGTATTTT CAIRAGSSSTDTQYF
. TRBJ1-5 TRBV6-6 . 15 TGTGCCAGCAGTTACCAACTAGAGGGCAATCAGCCCCAGCATTTT CASSYQLEGNQPQHF
. TRBJ2-3 TRBV6-1 . 16 TGTGCCAGCAGTCGAAAGGCTTATTGGAGCACAGATACGCAGTATTTT CASSRKAYWSTDTQYF
. TRBJ2-7 TRBV20-1 TRBD2 13 TGCAGTGCTAGTACGGGGGGGCCCTACGAGCAGTACTTC CSASTGGPYEQYF
. TRBJ2-3 TRBV7-6 . 15 TGTGCCAGCAGCTTAAGGGGCGGCCAGCGCGATACGCAGTATTTT CASSLRGGQRDTQYF
. TRBJ2-7 TRBV6-5 TRBD2 15 TGTGCCAGCAGTCGCTACAGCGGGGCAGTCTACGAGCAGTACTTC CASSRYSGAVYEQYF